The TCR beta chain described here comes from a study of vaccination effects on CD4 cells after COVID-19 (dated by TCRdb to 2021 to 2024). About the investigation overall: Participants received two doses of either the BNT162b2 or the mRNA-1273 mRNA SARS-CoV-2 vaccine. The Oncomine TCR Beta short-read assay on an Illumina iSeq 100 was used to sequence cultures from other donors in the study. In a couple of convalescent patients, pre-vaccine samples were collected 16 days and one week ahead of the first dose, 142 and 148 days after COVID-19 diagnosis. SARS-CoV-2 spike-specific CD4+ TCR repertoires from before and after mRNA vaccination were compared in COVID-19 convalescent patients and in infection-naive vaccine recipients. Altogether, over 9 COVID-19 convalescent patients and 4 SARS-CoV-2-naive healthy vaccine recipients made up the full study.

The ViraFEST assay stimulated PBMC with viral peptide pools and then used TCR sequencing to identify antigen-specific CD4+ T cell clonotypes by expansion. After approximately 11 days of culture, CD4+ T cells were isolated with the EasySep CD4+ T cell isolation kit. Convalescent patients had PCR-confirmed SARS-CoV-2 infection between March and December 2020, before Alpha, Beta and Delta variants emerged in the United States. Each well held some 1.9 million PBMC cultured in IMDM containing roughly 5.1% human AB serum, 8.5 to 10 IU/ml IL-2 and gentamicin, along with around 11 ug/ml peptides. Half of the culture medium was replaced with fresh IL-2-containing medium on days 3 and 7. Unless noted otherwise, every peptide stimulation condition was grown in triplicate wells. Using Ficoll-Paque Plus gradient centrifugation, PBMC were separated from whole blood and then either used fresh or cryopreserved at -140C. Overlapping peptide pools spanned the spike proteins of SARS-CoV-2 and the common cold coronaviruses HCoV-NL63, HCoV-OC43 and HCoV-229E. The QIAamp micro DNA kit was used to extract genomic DNA from the cultured CD4+ T cells.

The paper as a whole reports these results and caveats: Only a small number of convalescent patients were included, and no early post-infection timepoints were available, which limited the study. In convalescent patients, the post-vaccine spike-reactive repertoire was composed mainly of new vaccine-induced clones that were largely distinct from infection-induced clones. At late post-vaccination timepoints, both infection-induced and vaccine-induced clones showed marked clonal contraction, consistent with waning T cell responses.

Concerning this clone: Its cognate antigen has yet to be identified. It has no much larger one-base neighbor in the sample; base qualities were not kept.

The method was the immunoSEQ multiplex PCR assay. DNA from the CD4+ T cells that had been cultured and isolated underwent TCR beta CDR3 sequencing. The paper's data handling went like this. Non-productive TCR sequences were removed and reads were trimmed to the CDR3 region, keeping CDR3s of at least 7 amino acids. The MANAFEST web app was used to identify antigen-specific clonotypes by comparing expansion in peptide wells with expansion in reference cultures. For clones to be considered positive, expansion at FDR<0.05 versus reference and all other wells, an odds ratio above 5, and a frequency above 0.1% in two replicate wells were required. A clonotype was defined as cross-reactive if the clonotype was significantly expanded both in SARS-CoV-2 spike wells and in at least one common cold coronavirus spike condition. Levenshtein distance calculated with the stringdist R package was used to assess CDR3 similarity, and unrooted trees were constructed with ape in R 3.6.1. TCRdb limited this immuneACCESS table to in-frame rearrangements with V and J called. A share of clones is missing; checked studies link under half to unresolved V genes, and the rest is unexplained. V, J and clone size were drawn from that table, and D and trimming were deduced from the DNA. The sample yields 20,000 to 30,000 clones; about three quarters were counted once. The ten most abundant clones make up 15% to 20% of the sample.

Trimming takes 4 bases from V and 9 bases from J, and the germline ends sit 12 bases apart. The CDR3 numbers 11 residues from cysteine through phenylalanine. Only the CDR3 part of the read is kept: 33 bases, read in frame from the first base. CDR1 GTSNPN and CDR2 SVGIG are derived from the germline V gene (reference sequence). The sequence was obtained from a human donor who had a prior SARS-CoV-2 infection. Specimen: CD4+ T cells from PBMCs cultured with HCoV-NL63 spike peptides, collected before COVID-19 vaccination. What the cell subset or site label conveys for this sample: HCoV-NL63 spike overlapping peptide pool stimulation. The sequence is built from TRBV30 and TRBJ1-2; TRBD1 might be the D gene, on 5 matching bases. The nucleotide sequence reads TGTGCCTGGACCTGGGGGGGGAGCTACACCTTC. It translates as CAWTWGGSYTF.